What follows is one TCR beta chain and its context. The antigen is unknown. The entry originates in a study of T cell responses to AZD1222 COVID-19 vaccine. Unmatched junction bases numbered 4, after V lost 5 bases and J lost 5 bases. In germline, CDR1 is MNHEY, CDR2 SVGEGT. This CDR3 has 14 amino acids. Study-wide results and caveats: Two doses of AZD1222 preceded a rise in Spike-specific TCR breadth and depth.

The assay was immunoSEQ multiplex PCR, and TCRdb's table has in-frame clones only and misses some. The top ten hold around 5.5% of the sample, which has 140,000 to 150,000 clones, around nine tenths seen once. This sequence was found in an adult in good health. The source material was peripheral blood, sampled on day 0 of AZD1222 vaccination. J is TRBJ1-3 and V is TRBV6-2 or TRBV6-3; 9 nucleotides agree with TRBD1. The CDR3 DNA sequence: TGTGCCAGCAGTCTCGACAGGGGGAGAAACACCATATATTTT. This sequence encodes CASSLDRGRNTIYF.